These 8 T cell receptor beta chains originate from one sample sequenced in a study of T-cell memory formation after mild COVID-19. TCRdb re-called the 5' RACE reads with MiXCR, one entry per CDR3 protein. This table has about 140,000 distinct CDR3 sequences, roughly 15% appearing once. Input material: PBMCs or a T cell subset sorted from them (not recorded which). The origin of the receptors is an adult woman who had mild COVID-19 (a few samples of this study predate the infection). Cell type and time point are not known.

This clonotype was observed a handful of times. The chain links TRBV20-1 to TRBJ2-1; a weak D match, TRBD2 (5 bases). The CDR3 is made up of 12 amino acids. CDR1 is DFQATT and CDR2 is SNEGSKA in the germline V gene (reference sequence). V lost 4 bases and J 8 bases, leaving 12 bases between the germline ends. In DNA form, the CDR3 reads TGCAGTGCTACTACTAGTGATCATGAGCAGTTCTTC. As protein: CSATTSDHEQFF.

This clonotype showed up just a few times. This sequence joins TRBV2 and TRBJ1-4; D may be TRBD1 (5 bases). The CDR3 length is 16 residues. Germline V gene data show CDR1 as SNHLY and CDR2 as FYNNEI. The germline V and J ends were trimmed by 5 bases and 6 bases, with 19 bases remaining between them. The CDR3 spells CASSPPTQGGDEKLFF. Here the CDR3 DNA reads TGTGCCAGCAGTCCACCGACTCAGGGAGGGGATGAAAAACTGTTTTTT.

The chain is built from TRBV12-3 or TRBV12-4 and TRBJ2-1; 9 bases fit TRBD1. The V segment lost 7 bases and the J segment 6 bases; nucleotides outside the gene matches: 10. The CDR3 runs 15 residues. The CDR3: CASTVGDRVINEQFF. The CDR3 nucleotides are TGTGCCAGCACCGTCGGGGACAGGGTGATCAATGAGCAGTTCTTC.

The J gene is TRBJ2-1, the V gene TRBV7-2; no clear D gene. Trimming took off 4 bases at V and 5 bases at J, with 18 bases between the two ends. Germline CDR1 SGHTA, CDR2 FQGNSA. The CDR3 extends over 16 amino acids. Here the CDR3 reads CASSSTPTGRNNEQFF. CDR3 DNA sequence: TGTGCCAGCAGCTCGACCCCAACTGGACGGAACAATGAGCAGTTCTTC.

The CDR3 DNA is TGCAGCGTCATACAGGGGGGGAACATTCAGTACTTC. Encoded protein: CSVIQGGNIQYF. V is TRBV29-1 and J is TRBJ2-4; weak D call: TRBD1 (8 bases). Trimming pared 6 bases from V and 7 bases from J, leaving 13 bases between. Per the germline V gene, CDR1 is SQVTM and CDR2 is ANQGSEA. The CDR3 extends over 12 amino acids.

This clonotype was detected a few times. The rearrangement links TRBV4-1 to TRBJ2-6; D gene unclear. The CDR3 has 17 residues. The V and J ends lost 0 bases and 1 base respectively, with 10 bases between them. CDR1 is MGHRA, CDR2 YSYEKL, per germline. CDR3 DNA sequence: TGCGCCAGCAGCCAAGATATTACGACTTCTGGGGCCAACGTCCTGACTTTC. This gives the protein CASSQDITTSGANVLTF.

This clonotype was observed a handful of times. This rearrangement joins TRBV7-9 to TRBJ2-2; D is ambiguous. The CDR3 sequence is 14 residues long. With 5 bases removed from V and 10 bases from J, the gap between germline ends came to 17 bases. Germline assignment: CDR1 SEHNR and CDR2 FQNEAQ (reference sequence). The CDR3 sequence: CASSTARFGEELFF. CDR3 sequence (DNA): TGTGCCAGCAGCACCGCGCGATTCGGAGAGGAGCTGTTTTTT.

CDR3 sequence (DNA): TGTGCCAGCAGCCGAGACAGGGTCCCGGCCGGGGAGCTGTTTTTT. Protein: CASSRDRVPAGELFF. The chain carries TRBV5-4 and TRBJ2-2; 7 nucleotides match TRBD1. The CDR3 is made up of 15 amino acids. V shed 4 bases and J 6 bases; nucleotides not matched to a gene: 9. Looked up from germline, CDR1 is SGHNT and CDR2 is YYREEE (reference sequence).